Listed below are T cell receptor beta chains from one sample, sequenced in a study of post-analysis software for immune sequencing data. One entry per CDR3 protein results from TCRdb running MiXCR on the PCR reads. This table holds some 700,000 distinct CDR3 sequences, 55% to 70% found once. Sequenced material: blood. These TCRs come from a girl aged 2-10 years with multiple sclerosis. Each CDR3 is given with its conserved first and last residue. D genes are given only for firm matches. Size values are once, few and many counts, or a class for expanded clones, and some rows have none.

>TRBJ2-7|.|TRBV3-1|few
TGTGCCAGCAGCCAACCACGATGGGAGGAGGGGATCTACGAGCAGTACTTC
CASSQPRWEEGIYEQYF
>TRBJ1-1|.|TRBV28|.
TGTGCCAGCAGCGCCCCCGACGCTAAAGCTTTCTTT
CASSAPDAKAFF
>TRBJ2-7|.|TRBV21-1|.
TGTGCCAGCAGCAACAACCACTTGAACTCCTACGAGCAGTACTTC
CASSNNHLNSYEQYF
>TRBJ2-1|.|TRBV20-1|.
TGCAGTCTGACTGGCAGGGGAACCATCAATGAGCAGTTCTTC
CSLTGRGTINEQFF
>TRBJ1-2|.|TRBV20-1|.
TGCAGTGCTACAGGCCATAACTATGGCTACACCTTC
CSATGHNYGYTF
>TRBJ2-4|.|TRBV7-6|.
TGTGCCAGCAGTCCTCGGCCGAACAAAAACATTCAGTACTTC
CASSPRPNKNIQYF
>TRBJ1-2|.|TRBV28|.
TGTGCCAGCAGCTCCCCTATGGAGGATGGCTACACCTTC
CASSSPMEDGYTF
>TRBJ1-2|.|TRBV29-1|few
TGCAGCGTTGAGGAACAGTCCTATGGCTACACCTTC
CSVEEQSYGYTF
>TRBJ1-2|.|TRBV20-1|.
TGCAGTGCTAGAGATCGCGGCTACACCTTC
CSARDRGYTF
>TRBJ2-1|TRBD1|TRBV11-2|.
TGTACCAGCAGATTCGACAGGGCCCCCTACAATGAGCAGTTCTTC
CTSRFDRAPYNEQFF
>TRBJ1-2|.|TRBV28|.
TGTGCCAGCAGTTTGGGCACAGGGCTCCTACGGGATGGCTACACCTTC
CASSLGTGLLRDGYTF
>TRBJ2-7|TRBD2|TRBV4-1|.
TGCGCCAGCAGCCAAGATGGGAGCGGGAGGGCGGACGAGCAGTACTTC
CASSQDGSGRADEQYF
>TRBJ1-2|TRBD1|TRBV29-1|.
TGCAGCGTTGAAGACACATCCTGGACAGGCCAGTATGGCTACACCTTC
CSVEDTSWTGQYGYTF
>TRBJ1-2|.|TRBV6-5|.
TGTGCCAGCAGTTTCAACAGGGATGACTATGGCTACACCTTC
CASSFNRDDYGYTF
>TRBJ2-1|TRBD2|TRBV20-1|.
TGCAGTGCCCAAGCGGGGGGAGGGGGCTTGGACTCGTTCTTC
CSAQAGGGGLDSFF
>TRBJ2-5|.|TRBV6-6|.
TGTGCCAGCAGGCTGAGGAGGGGGACCCAGTACTTC
CASRLRRGTQYF
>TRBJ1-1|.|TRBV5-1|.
TGCGCCAGCAGCCCCGGTAGGGTGCACACTGAAGCTTTCTTT
CASSPGRVHTEAFF
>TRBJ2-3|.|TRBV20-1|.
TGCAGTGCTAGGGGGGAAAGTGGCACAGATACGCAGTATTTT
CSARGESGTDTQYF
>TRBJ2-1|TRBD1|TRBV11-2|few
TGTGCCAGCAGCTCGGGACAGGGGCGCTACAATGAGCAGTTCTTC
CASSSGQGRYNEQFF
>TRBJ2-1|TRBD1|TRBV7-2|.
TGTGCCAGCAGTTGGACAGGGGTTGAGTCCAATGAGCAGTTCTTC
CASSWTGVESNEQFF
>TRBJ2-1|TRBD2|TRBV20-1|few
TGCAGTGGAACTAGCGGGAGCCTTTCTGATGAGCAGTTCTTC
CSGTSGSLSDEQFF
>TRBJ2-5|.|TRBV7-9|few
TGTGCCAGCAGCGTCACACAGGGCCCCCAAGAGACCCAGTACTTC
CASSVTQGPQETQYF
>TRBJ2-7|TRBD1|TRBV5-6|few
TGTGCCAGCAGCTTGTCCAGGGGGTACTCCTACGAGCAGTACTTC
CASSLSRGYSYEQYF
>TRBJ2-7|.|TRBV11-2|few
TGTGCCAGCAGCTTATACTCCTACGAGCAGTACTTC
CASSLYSYEQYF
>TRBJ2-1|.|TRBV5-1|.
TGCGCCAGCAGCTTGATCCCGTCCTACAATGAGCAGTTCTTC
CASSLIPSYNEQFF
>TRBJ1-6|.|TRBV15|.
TGTGCCACCAGCGGAACAGGGTCCTCACCCCTCCACTTT
CATSGTGSSPLHF
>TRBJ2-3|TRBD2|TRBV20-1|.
TGCAGTGCTAGCCGACTAGCGGGAGTAGCAGATACGCAGTATTTT
CSASRLAGVADTQYF
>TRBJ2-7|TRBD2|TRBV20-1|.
TGCAGTCCAGCACGACTAGCGGGAGGGCTGAGTACCTACGAGCAGTACTTC
CSPARLAGGLSTYEQYF
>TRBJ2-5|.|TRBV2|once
TGTGCCAGCAGTTACGACTCCAACCAAGAGACCCAGTACTTC
CASSYDSNQETQYF
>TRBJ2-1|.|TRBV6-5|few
TGTGCCAGCAGTTACCACGGGCAGTACAATGAGCAGTTCTTC
CASSYHGQYNEQFF
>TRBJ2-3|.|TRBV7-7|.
TGTGCCAGCAGCTTATCGGTCGGGGAAGATACGCAGTATTTT
CASSLSVGEDTQYF
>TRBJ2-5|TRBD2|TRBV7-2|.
TGTGCCAGCAGCCCGACTAGCGGGGGGCCAGAGACCCAGTACTTC
CASSPTSGGPETQYF
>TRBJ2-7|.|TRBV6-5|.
TGTGCCAGCACTTCGGTCATCGGAACAGGGTTCAACGAGCAGTACTTC
CASTSVIGTGFNEQYF
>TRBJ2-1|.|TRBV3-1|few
TGTGCCAGCAGCCAAGGGGGGTTTTACAATGAGCAGTTCTTC
CASSQGGFYNEQFF
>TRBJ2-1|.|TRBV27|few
TGTGCCAGCAGTCGAACAGGGTTCTCCTCCTACAATGAGCAGTTCTTC
CASSRTGFSSYNEQFF
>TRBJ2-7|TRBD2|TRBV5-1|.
TGCGCCAGCGGCTTGGCAACTAGCGGAGCCTACGAGCAGTACTTC
CASGLATSGAYEQYF
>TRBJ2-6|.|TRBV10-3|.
TGTGCCATCGGAGGGGGTGGGGCCAACGTCCTGACTTTC
CAIGGGGANVLTF
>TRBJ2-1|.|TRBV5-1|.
TGCGCCAGCAGCTGGGGGGGCCAGTTAGTAAATGAGCAGTTCTTC
CASSWGGQLVNEQFF
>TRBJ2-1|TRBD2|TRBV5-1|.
TGCGCCAGCAGCCTCGGTAGTAGCGGGACCATGAATGAGCAGTTCTTC
CASSLGSSGTMNEQFF
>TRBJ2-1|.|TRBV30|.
TGTGCCTGGAGTGTTAACAGGGCACTCAATGGGCAGTTCTTC
CAWSVNRALNGQFF
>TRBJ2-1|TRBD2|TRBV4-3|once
TGCGCCAGCAGCCAACAACAACTAGCGGGGGGCGCCAATGAGCAGTTCTTC
CASSQQQLAGGANEQFF
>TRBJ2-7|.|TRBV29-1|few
TGCAGCGTCTCTTTTAGCGACAGGCCCACCTACGAGCAGTACTTC
CSVSFSDRPTYEQYF
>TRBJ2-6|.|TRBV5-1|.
TGCGCCAGCAGCTTGGTGTCTGGGGCCAACGTCCGGACTTTC
CASSLVSGANVRTF
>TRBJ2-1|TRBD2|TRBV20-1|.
TGCAGTGCTAGCGTAGCGGGAGAAATAGGTGAGCAGTTCTTC
CSASVAGEIGEQFF
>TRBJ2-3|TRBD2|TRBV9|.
TGTGCCAGCAGCGTAGTTGCGGGGGGGCCAGGCGATACGCAGTATTTT
CASSVVAGGPGDTQYF
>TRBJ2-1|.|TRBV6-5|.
TGTGCCAGCAGTCAGTTAGCCCGGTCCGAGGAGCAGTTCTTC
CASSQLARSEEQFF
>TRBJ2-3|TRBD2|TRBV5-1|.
TGCGCCAGCAGCTCCCTATCCCGTCTAGCGGAGGTGTCAGATACGCAGTATTTT
CASSSLSRLAEVSDTQYF
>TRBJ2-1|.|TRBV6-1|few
TGTGCCAGCAGTGCCTACCAGTTGAATGAGCAGTTCTTC
CASSAYQLNEQFF
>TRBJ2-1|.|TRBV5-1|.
TGCGCCAGCAGCCGAGGACTCGGGGGTGGGTACAATGAGCAGTTCTTC
CASSRGLGGGYNEQFF
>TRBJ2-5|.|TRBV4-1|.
TGCGCCAGCAGCCAAGAATCGGCGAGGGAGCAGTACTTC
CASSQESAREQYF
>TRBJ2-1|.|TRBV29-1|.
TGCAGCGTTGATAGGAGGGGGGCAGCGTACAATGAGCAGTTCTTC
CSVDRRGAAYNEQFF